This T cell receptor beta chain was documented in a study of T cells in Graves' hyperthyroidism and ophthalmopathy. This clonotype was seen ten or more times. Its antigen is currently unknown. Study conclusions and caveats: It was a median around 6 months before onset that the model predicted ophthalmopathy.

Diagnoses used clinical symptoms, serum thyroxine and TRAb, thyroid ultrasound and orbital computed tomography. Blood was sampled at initial diagnosis of hyperthyroidism, prior to onset of any ophthalmopathy symptoms. TCR beta CDR3 regions were amplified from RNA. First-round RT-PCR with HTBI primers amplified the TCR CDR3 region. MiXCR was run by TCRdb on the multiplex PCR reads, yielding one entry per CDR3 protein. The sample contains around 300,000 distinct CDR3 sequences, about an eighth of which appear only once. The V gene's germline CDR1 is DFQATT and CDR2 SNEGSKA (reference sequence). The CDR3 extends over 11 amino acids.

This chain links TRBV20-1 with TRBJ1-2; D remains unclear. This receptor was taken from a woman in her 30s with Graves' hyperthyroidism that later progressed to Graves' ophthalmopathy. The sample consisted of blood. The CDR3 nucleotides read TGCAATAGAGGCGGCACCTATGGCTACACCTTC. Encoded protein: CNRGGTYGYTF.